This T cell receptor (beta chain) was recovered during a study of beta chain features in type 1 diabetes. The table lists this clone with many counts. TCRB transcripts that were expressed got sequenced, as all of the isolated RNA had been reverse transcribed. TCRdb's copy holds only in-frame clones and misses some; the assay was immunoSEQ multiplex PCR. The table has about 230,000 clones, 9.6% seen once. The receptor's source is a woman aged 18-30 years in good health. The sample consisted of naive CD4+ T cells from blood.

The CDR3 region is CASRPGTSVPGQYF. Written as DNA, the CDR3 is TGTGCCAGCAGGCCCGGGACTAGCGTGCCAGGGCAGTATTTT. The chain carries TRBV7-9 and TRBJ2-3; 10 bases align to TRBD2. This CDR3 region has 14 residues. V gave up 6 bases and J gave up 11 bases; unmatched junction bases: 11. Germline CDR1 is SEHNR and CDR2 is FQNEAQ (reference sequence). Based on the CDR3 plus reference TRBV7-9 and TRBJ2-3, the full variable domain is DTGVSQNPRHKITKRGQNVTFRCDPISEHNRLYWYRQTLGQGPEFLTYFQNEAQLEKSRLLSDRFSAERPKGSFSTLEIQRTEQGDSAMYLCASRPGTSVPGQYFGPGTRLTVL.